Sequencing of this TCR beta chain was carried out in a study of T-cell memory formation after mild COVID-19. Study findings and constraints: CD4+ contracting clones lay mainly in CM and EM, CD8+ ones in EMRA.

Via MiXCR, TCRdb re-called the 5' RACE reads, giving one row per CDR3 protein. The table lists around 250,000 distinct CDR3 sequences, 16% of them singletons. This CDR3 spans 18 amino acids. Germline V lookup: CDR1 SGDLS, CDR2 YYNGEE. V shed 4 bases, J shed 0 bases, and the junction held 10 bases outside the gene matches. Of note for this clonotype: Its cognate antigen is unknown.

The sequence came from a man aged 18 to 29 who had mild COVID-19 (a few samples of this study predate the infection). Cell type and time point are not known. The chain recombines TRBV9 with TRBJ2-6; 7 bases fit TRBD2. The sequenced sample consisted of PBMCs or a T cell subset sorted from them (not recorded which). CDR3 nucleotide sequence: TGTGCCAGCAGCCTCTCGGGGAGGGCCTACTCTGGGGCCAACGTCCTGACTTTC. It is translated as CASSLSGRAYSGANVLTF.